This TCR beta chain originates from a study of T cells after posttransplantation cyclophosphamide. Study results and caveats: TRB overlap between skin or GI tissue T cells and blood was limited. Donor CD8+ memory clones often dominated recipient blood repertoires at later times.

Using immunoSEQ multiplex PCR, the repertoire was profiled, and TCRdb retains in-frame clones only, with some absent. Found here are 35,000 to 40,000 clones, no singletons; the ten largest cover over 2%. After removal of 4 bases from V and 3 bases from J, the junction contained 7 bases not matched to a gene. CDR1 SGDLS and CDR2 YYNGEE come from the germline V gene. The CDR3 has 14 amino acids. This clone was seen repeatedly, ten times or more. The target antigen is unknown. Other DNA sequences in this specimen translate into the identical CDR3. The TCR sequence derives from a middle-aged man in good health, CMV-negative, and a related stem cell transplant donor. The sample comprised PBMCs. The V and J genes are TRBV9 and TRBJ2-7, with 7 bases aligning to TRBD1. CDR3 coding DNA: TGTGCCAGCAGCTCTAGTGGGGACAGCTACGAGCAGTACTTC. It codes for CASSSSGDSYEQYF.